The 14 T cell receptor beta chains given below trace back to one sample, sequenced in a study of CD8 T cells in ankylosing spondylitis. MiXCR was run by TCRdb on the 5' RACE reads, yielding one entry per CDR3 protein. The repertoire holds about 320,000 distinct CDR3 sequences, with 11% as singletons. Sequencing input: blood, either unsorted or a sorted T cell fraction (not recorded which). The source of these receptors is a female donor with ankylosing spondylitis or in good health (not recorded which).

This clonotype was found many times. The chain has TRBV7-2 and TRBJ2-7; 7 positions match TRBD1. The germline V gene has CDR1 SGHTA and CDR2 FQGNSA. Germline trimming cut 6 bases from V and 2 bases from J; bases unmatched to any gene: 7. The CDR3 is 14 residues long. CDR3 coding DNA: TGTGCCAGCAGTCAGAGGACAGGAACCTACGAGCAGTACTTC. Protein: CASSQRTGTYEQYF.

The sample holds many counts of this clonotype. The V and J genes are TRBV20-1 and TRBJ2-7, with TRBD2 as a possible D gene (6 bases). From germline, CDR1 is DFQATT and CDR2 SNEGSKA (reference sequence). With 4 bases removed from V and 6 bases from J, the gap between germline ends came to 19 bases. The CDR3 length is 14 residues. CDR3 sequence reads: CSATELVGGSEQYF. The CDR3 nucleotides read TGCAGTGCTACGGAATTAGTAGGAGGGTCCGAGCAGTACTTC.

This clonotype was found many times. This chain joins TRBV29-1 and TRBJ1-1; TRBD1 might be the D (6 bases). The CDR3 is 13 residues long. Trimming took 4 bases from V and 1 from J, leaving 10 bases between them. Germline V gives CDR1 SQVTM, CDR2 ANQGSEA. The CDR3 DNA sequence: TGCAGCGTTGTTCGGGGGGCGAACACTGAAGCTTTCTTT. Amino acids: CSVVRGANTEAFF.

This clonotype was observed many times. The rearrangement links TRBV7-2 to TRBJ1-2, with D unclear. Germline assignment: CDR1 SGHTA and CDR2 FQGNSA. This CDR3 is built from 12 residues. V was shortened by 6 bases and J by 5 bases, with 10 bases between the two germline ends. In DNA, the CDR3 is TGTGCCAGCAGTCCTGCCTCGTATGGCTACACCTTC. Amino acid sequence: CASSPASYGYTF.

The rearrangement uses TRBV2 and TRBJ2-3; 9 bases agree with TRBD2. Trimming removed 7 bases from V and 4 bases from J; junction bases left unmatched: 6. The CDR3 is 14 residues long. The germline V gene encodes CDR1 SNHLY and CDR2 FYNNEI. CDR3 loop: CASKSAGGADTQYF. The CDR3, as DNA: TGTGCCAGCAAGTCCGCGGGAGGGGCAGATACGCAGTATTTT.

This clonotype was counted ten times or more. The gene calls are TRBV20-1 and TRBJ2-5; 8 bases agree with TRBD2. The CDR3 runs 15 residues. V trimming: 2 bases; J trimming: 1 base; junction bases outside the gene matches: 6. The germline CDR1 and CDR2 sequences are DFQATT and SNEGSKA (reference sequence). The CDR3 loop reads CSARPEGLAQETQYF. The CDR3 nucleotides read TGCAGTGCTAGACCTGAAGGACTAGCCCAAGAGACCCAGTACTTC.

This chain links TRBV7-9 with TRBJ2-7; 8 nucleotides align to TRBD2. In germline, CDR1 is SEHNR, CDR2 FQNEAQ (reference sequence). The trim removed 5 bases at V and 1 base at J, leaving 4 bases unmatched. This CDR3 contains 14 residues. The CDR3 nucleotides are TGTGCCAGCAGCACCAGCGGGGGTTCCTACGAGCAGTACTTC. This encodes CASSTSGGSYEQYF.

This clonotype was detected a few times. V usage is TRBV12-3 or TRBV12-4 and J usage is TRBJ2-5; D call uncertain. Trimming left V 5 bases short and J 4 bases short, with 5 bases between. The CDR3 runs to 11 residues. The CDR3 sequence is CASSHVETQYF. CDR3 coding DNA: TGTGCCAGCAGTCACGTAGAGACCCAGTACTTC.

CDR3 DNA: TGCGCCAGCAGCTTGGAGGGACAGGGAGGCACTGAAGCTTTCTTT. Translation: CASSLEGQGGTEAFF. The gene calls are TRBV5-1 and TRBJ1-1; 9 bases match TRBD1. CDR3 length: 15 residues. Germline V gene data show CDR1 as SGHRS and CDR2 as YFSETQ. V lost 0 bases and J lost 4; bases outside the gene matches: 4.

The rearrangement uses TRBV6-5 and TRBJ1-5, with D hard to call. Looked up from germline, CDR1 is MNHEY and CDR2 is SVGAGI. The CDR3 is made up of 14 amino acids. The V and J ends lost 4 bases and 3 bases respectively, with 10 bases between them. This chain's CDR3 is CASSSGQANQPQHF. In DNA, the CDR3 is TGTGCCAGCAGTTCCGGCCAGGCCAATCAGCCCCAGCATTTT.

This clonotype has a count of ten or more. CDR3 sequence: CASSSRTGTGLYEQYF. The CDR3 bases are TGTGCCAGCAGTTCAAGGACAGGCACAGGTCTCTACGAGCAGTACTTC. The chain uses TRBV28 and TRBJ2-7, with 7 bases lining up with TRBD1. This CDR3 comprises 16 residues. Germline V gene sequence: CDR1 MDHEN, CDR2 SYDVKM. Trimming removed 4 bases from V and 3 bases from J; junction bases left unmatched: 12.

J is TRBJ2-7 and V is TRBV25-1; 7 nucleotides align to TRBD2. Unmatched junction bases numbered 18, after V lost 8 bases and J lost 5 bases. CDR3 length equals 16 residues. Germline CDR1 MGHDK, CDR2 SYGVNS. The DNA of the CDR3 is TGTGCCAGCCAATTTTCCCCGGGAGCGGGGCGAGACGAGCAGTACTTC. Translated: CASQFSPGAGRDEQYF.

The chain couples TRBV20-1 to TRBJ2-3; 8 bases line up with TRBD2. V lost 6 bases, J lost 0 bases, and 8 bases stayed unmatched. The CDR3 spans 15 residues. Per the germline V gene, CDR1 is DFQATT and CDR2 is SNEGSKA (reference sequence). The CDR3 sequence is CSASPLAGSTDTQYF. The CDR3 DNA is TGCAGTGCCTCCCCTCTAGCGGGTAGCACAGATACGCAGTATTTT.

The rearrangement joins TRBV10-3 to TRBJ2-1; the D is unclear. Germline V gene lookup returns CDR1 ENHRY and CDR2 SYGVKD. This CDR3 comprises 14 residues. Trimming removed 3 bases at V and 1 base at J, with 7 bases between. The CDR3 protein is CAISDSFSYNEQFF. The CDR3 coding sequence is TGTGCCATCAGTGACAGTTTTTCCTACAATGAGCAGTTCTTC.